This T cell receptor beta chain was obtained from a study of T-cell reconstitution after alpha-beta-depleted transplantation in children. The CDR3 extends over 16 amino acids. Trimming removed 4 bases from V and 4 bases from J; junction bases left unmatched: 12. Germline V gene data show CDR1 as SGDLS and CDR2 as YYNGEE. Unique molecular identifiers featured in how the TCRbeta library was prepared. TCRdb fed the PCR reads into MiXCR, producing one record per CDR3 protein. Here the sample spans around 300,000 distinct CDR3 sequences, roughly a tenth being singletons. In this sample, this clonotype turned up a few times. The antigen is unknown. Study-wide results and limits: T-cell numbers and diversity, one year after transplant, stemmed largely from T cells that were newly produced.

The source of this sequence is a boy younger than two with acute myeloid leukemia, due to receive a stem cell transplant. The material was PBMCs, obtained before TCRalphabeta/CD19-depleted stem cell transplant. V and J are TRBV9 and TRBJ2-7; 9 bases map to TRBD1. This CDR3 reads CASSPLGDRALYEQYF. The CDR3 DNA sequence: TGTGCCAGCAGCCCCCTCGGGGACAGGGCTTTATACGAGCAGTACTTC.